Detailed here is one T cell receptor (beta chain). The target antigen is unknown. V shed 8 bases, J shed 0 bases, and the junction held 4 bases outside the gene matches. CDR1 and CDR2 (germline): MDHEN, SYDVKM. CDR3 length equals 15 residues. The data derive from a study of early T cells in non-severe SARS-CoV-2 infection. In the study overall: Unsorted whole blood bulk RNA was sequenced, with unpaired chains. Broader study findings: Anti-spike CD8 specificities were favored by VDJdb matching, whose results missed private and CD4 specificities.

Attachment of unique molecular identifiers was made to individual cDNA molecules. TCRdb re-called the 5' RACE reads with MiXCR, one entry per CDR3 protein. The table includes 50,000 to 75,000 distinct CDR3 sequences, 9.5% to 15% detected once. V gene TRBV28 combines with J gene TRBJ2-3, with 11 bases that match TRBD2. This specimen was whole blood, taken at baseline. This clonotype was sampled from an adult who was a healthcare worker with PCR-confirmed SARS-CoV-2 infection or an uninfected control (not recorded which). The donor label of this sample is uncertain. The CDR3 region has the DNA TGTGCCAGCCAACTAGCGGGGGTTAGCACAGATACGCAGTATTTT. Protein sequence: CASQLAGVSTDTQYF.